This T cell receptor (beta chain) was found in a study of long-term antiretroviral therapy in people with HIV. V was pared by 5 bases and J by 0 bases, with 7 bases between. The CDR3 has 14 amino acids. The germline V gene has CDR1 SGHTA and CDR2 FQGNSA. Study observations and caveats: There were no data on ART adherence, viral resistance or therapy changes, a gap that limits inferences about post-ART repertoire changes. Diversity increased after ART yet remained lower than in transplant donor controls.

Survey-level resolution applied to immunoSEQ assay v3.0. Sequencing aimed at roughly 40,000-55,000 T-cell genomes per sample. The repertoire was sequenced with immunoSEQ multiplex PCR; TCRdb's copy has only in-frame clones and lacks some. This sample carries about 35,000 clones, under 85% of them seen once, and the ten largest clones take around 3%. Points on this clone: Its antigen is unidentified.

The specimen was unsorted PBMCs, collected 3 years after starting antiretroviral therapy. V gene TRBV7-2 combines with J gene TRBJ1-4; no reliable D call. The receptor was derived from a man between 45 and 60 years old with HIV. For the CDR3, the DNA is TGTGCCAGCAGCATAAGAGCAACTAATGAAAAACTGTTTTTT. It is translated as CASSIRATNEKLFF.